These 3 T cell receptor beta chains came from one sample sequenced in a study of cytomegalovirus exposure and HLA in healthy donors (dated by TCRdb to 2016 to 2017). Libraries were built with the immunoSEQ multiplex PCR assay. A mixture of 60 forward primers for TCR Vbeta segments and 13 reverse primers for TCR Jbeta segments was used in the multiplex PCR. TCRdb provides this immuneACCESS table in a form limited to in-frame rearrangements. Some clones are lacking; in checked studies, under half of them reflect an unresolved V gene, and why the rest are absent is not known. This sample gives about 170,000 clones in total; about 79% of them show up just once. The top ten clonotypes cover approximately 0.76% of the sample. The specimen sequenced was PBMCs. All receptors come from a female donor in good health and CMV-seronegative.

The gene calls are TRBV4-2 and TRBJ2-3, with 8 bases identical to TRBD2. This CDR3 spans 17 amino acids. The germline CDR1 and CDR2 sequences are LGHNA and YNFKEQ. J was trimmed by 2 bases and V by 0 bases; bases with no gene match: 7. CDR3 in DNA: TGTGCCAGCAGCCAAGACGAAGCGGGGGCCACCACAGATACGCAGTATTTT. Protein: CASSQDEAGATTDTQYF.

This rearrangement joins TRBV5-6 to TRBJ1-2; TRBD1 is a possible D gene (5 bases). CDR3 length: 15 amino acids. V was shortened by 5 bases and J by 3 bases, with 17 bases between the two germline ends. CDR1 is SGHDT, CDR2 YYEEEE, per germline. This CDR3 is CASSSQRGSYYGYTF. Here the CDR3 DNA reads TGTGCCAGCAGTTCTCAAAGGGGTTCGTACTATGGCTACACCTTC. Drawing the rest from reference TRBV5-6 and TRBJ1-2, the complete variable domain is DAGVTQSPTHLIKTRGQQVTLRCSPKSGHDTVSWYQQALGQGPQFIFQYYEEEERQRGNFPDRFSGHQFPNYSSELNVNALLLGDSALYLCASSSQRGSYYGYTFGSGTRLTVV.

This chain connects TRBV7-2 to TRBJ1-6; 11 bases map to TRBD1. CDR1 SGHTA and CDR2 FQGNSA come from the germline V gene. Trimming cost V 5 bases and J 3 bases; bases outside gene matches: 3. CDR3 length: 16 amino acids. The CDR3 nucleotides read TGTGCCAGCAGCCAGGACAGGGGGCTCTATAATTCACCCCTCCACTTT. Its translation: CASSQDRGLYNSPLHF.